A single sample is the source of the 2 T cell receptor beta chains below, sequenced in a study of blood T cell repertoires in COVID-19. Some clones are missing from TCRdb's copy, which holds only in-frame ones; the method was immunoSEQ multiplex PCR. The top ten hold about 1.8% of the sample, which has roughly 100,000 clones, 85% seen once. Sequencing input: peripheral blood. The source is a woman in her sixties or seventies with active or convalescent COVID-19.

The gene calls are TRBV6-2 or TRBV6-3 and TRBJ2-7; D unresolved. This CDR3 spans 11 amino acids. Germline V lookup: CDR1 MNHEY, CDR2 SVGEGT. Between the trimmed V and J ends, which lost 6 bases and 3 bases, there was a span of 6 bases. CDR3 loop: CASSQYYEQYF. Written as DNA, the CDR3 is TGTGCCAGCAGCCAATACTACGAGCAGTACTTC.

The gene calls are TRBV4-3 and TRBJ2-1, with TRBD2 matching over 9 bases. The V gene's germline CDR1 is LGHNA and CDR2 YSLEER. The CDR3 covers 17 residues. V was clipped by 1 base and J by 0 bases; unmatched bases: 4. CDR3 residues: CASSQVAGASSYNEQFF. CDR3 bases: TGCGCCAGCAGCCAAGTAGCGGGGGCAAGCTCCTACAATGAGCAGTTCTTC.